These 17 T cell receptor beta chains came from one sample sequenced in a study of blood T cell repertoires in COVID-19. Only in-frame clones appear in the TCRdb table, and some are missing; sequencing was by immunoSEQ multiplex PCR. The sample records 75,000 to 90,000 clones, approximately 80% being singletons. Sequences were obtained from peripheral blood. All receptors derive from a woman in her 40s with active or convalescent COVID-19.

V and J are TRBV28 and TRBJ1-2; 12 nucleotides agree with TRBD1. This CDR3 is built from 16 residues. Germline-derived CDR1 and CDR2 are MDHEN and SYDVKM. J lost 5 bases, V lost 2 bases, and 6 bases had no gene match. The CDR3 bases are TGTGCCAGCAGTTTAGAAGGGACAGGGGGCTGGTATGGCTACACCTTC. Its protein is CASSLEGTGGWYGYTF.

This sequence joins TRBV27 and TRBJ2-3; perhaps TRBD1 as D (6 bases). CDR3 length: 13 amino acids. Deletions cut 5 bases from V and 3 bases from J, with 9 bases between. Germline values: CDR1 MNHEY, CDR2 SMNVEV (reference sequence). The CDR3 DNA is TGTGCCAGCAGTCGTAGGGGGACAGATACGCAGTATTTT. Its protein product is CASSRRGTDTQYF.

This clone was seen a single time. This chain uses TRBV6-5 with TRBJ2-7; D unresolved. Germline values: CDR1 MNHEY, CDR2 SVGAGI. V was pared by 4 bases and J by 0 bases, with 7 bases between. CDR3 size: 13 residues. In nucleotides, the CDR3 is TGTGCCAGCAGTTCAGTCCGCTCCTACGAGCAGTACTTC. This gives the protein CASSSVRSYEQYF.

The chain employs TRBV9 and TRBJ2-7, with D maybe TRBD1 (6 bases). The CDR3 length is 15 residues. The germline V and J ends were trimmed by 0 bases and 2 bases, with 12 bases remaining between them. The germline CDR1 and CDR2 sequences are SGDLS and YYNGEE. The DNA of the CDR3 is TGTGCCAGCAGCGTAGGCTACGGGACAACCTACGAGCAGTACTTC. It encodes CASSVGYGTTYEQYF.

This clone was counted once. The CDR3 DNA reads as TGTGTAACGGACAGGGGGCTCGGCACTGAAGCTTTCTTT. This gives the protein CVTDRGLGTEAFF. This chain links TRBV28 with TRBJ1-1; 11 nucleotides line up with TRBD1. Germline CDR1 is MDHEN and CDR2 is SYDVKM. This CDR3 is 13 amino acids long.

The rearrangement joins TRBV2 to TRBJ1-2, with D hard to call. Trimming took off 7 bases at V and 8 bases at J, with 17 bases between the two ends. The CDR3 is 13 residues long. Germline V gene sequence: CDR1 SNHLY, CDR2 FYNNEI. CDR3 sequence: CASTHSAYSGYTF. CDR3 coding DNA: TGTGCCAGCACGCATTCCGCGTATTCCGGCTACACCTTC.

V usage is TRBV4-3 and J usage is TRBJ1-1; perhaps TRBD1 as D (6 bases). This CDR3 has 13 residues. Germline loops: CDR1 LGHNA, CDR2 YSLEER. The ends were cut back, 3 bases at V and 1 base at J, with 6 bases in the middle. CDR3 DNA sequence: TGCGCCAGCAGCCAGACAGGGAACACTGAAGCTTTCTTT. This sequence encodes CASSQTGNTEAFF.

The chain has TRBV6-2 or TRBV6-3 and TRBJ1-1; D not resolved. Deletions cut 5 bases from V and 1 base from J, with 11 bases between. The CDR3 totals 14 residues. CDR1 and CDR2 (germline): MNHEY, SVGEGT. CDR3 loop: CASSRSFPNTEAFF. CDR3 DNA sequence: TGTGCCAGCAGTCGTAGTTTCCCGAACACTGAAGCTTTCTTT.

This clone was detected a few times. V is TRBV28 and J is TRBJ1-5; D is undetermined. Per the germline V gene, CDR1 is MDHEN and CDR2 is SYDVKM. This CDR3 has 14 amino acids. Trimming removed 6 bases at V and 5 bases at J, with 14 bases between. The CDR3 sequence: CASRPRPTHQPQHF. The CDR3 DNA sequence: TGTGCCAGCAGGCCTCGACCGACTCATCAGCCCCAGCATTTT.

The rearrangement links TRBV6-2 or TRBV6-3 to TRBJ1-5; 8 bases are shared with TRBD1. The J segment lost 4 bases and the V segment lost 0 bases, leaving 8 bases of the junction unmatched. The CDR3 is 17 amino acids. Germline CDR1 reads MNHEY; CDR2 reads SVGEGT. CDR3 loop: CASSYSVTGVLNQPQHF. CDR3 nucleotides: TGTGCCAGCAGTTACTCCGTGACAGGGGTCCTAAATCAGCCCCAGCATTTT.

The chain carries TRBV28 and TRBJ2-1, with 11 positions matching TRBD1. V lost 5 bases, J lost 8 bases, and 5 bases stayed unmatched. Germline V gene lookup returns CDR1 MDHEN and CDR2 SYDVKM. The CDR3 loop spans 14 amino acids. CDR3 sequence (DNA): TGTGCCAGCAGTACCGGACAGGGGGCGCATGAGCAGTTCTTC. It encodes CASSTGQGAHEQFF.

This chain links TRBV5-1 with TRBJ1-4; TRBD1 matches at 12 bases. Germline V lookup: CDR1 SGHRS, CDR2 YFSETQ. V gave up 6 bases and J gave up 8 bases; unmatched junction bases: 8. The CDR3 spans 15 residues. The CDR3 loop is CASNDPGTGGEKLFF. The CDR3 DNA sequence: TGCGCCAGCAACGACCCCGGGACAGGGGGCGAAAAACTGTTTTTT.

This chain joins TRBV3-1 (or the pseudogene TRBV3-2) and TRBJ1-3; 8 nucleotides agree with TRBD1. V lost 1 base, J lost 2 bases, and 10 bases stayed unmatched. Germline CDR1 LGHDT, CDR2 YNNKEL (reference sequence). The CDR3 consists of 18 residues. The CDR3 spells CASSQAPQGASPGNTIYF. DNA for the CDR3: TGTGCCAGCAGCCAAGCCCCCCAGGGGGCGTCTCCTGGAAACACCATATATTTT.

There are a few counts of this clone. The CDR3 loop reads CATGLAYNEQFF. Written as DNA, the CDR3 is TGTGCCACGGGACTAGCTTACAATGAGCAGTTCTTC. The chain links TRBV10-3 to TRBJ2-1; TRBD2 matches 9 bases. V lost 10 bases to trimming and J lost 4 bases; unmatched junction nucleotides: 2. Germline CDR1 is ENHRY and CDR2 is SYGVKD. The CDR3 has 12 amino acids.

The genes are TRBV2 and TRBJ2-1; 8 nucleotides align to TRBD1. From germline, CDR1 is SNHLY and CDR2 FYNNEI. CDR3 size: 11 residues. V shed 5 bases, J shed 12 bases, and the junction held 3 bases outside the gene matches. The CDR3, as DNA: TGTGCCAGCAGTTACGACAGGGGGCAGTTCTTC. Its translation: CASSYDRGQFF. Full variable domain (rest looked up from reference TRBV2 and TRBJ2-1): EPEVTQTPSHQVTQMGQEVILRCVPISNHLYFYWYRQILGQKVEFLVSFYNNEISEKSEIFDDQFSVERPDGSNFTLKIRSTKLEDSAMYFCASSYDRGQFFGPGTRLTVL.

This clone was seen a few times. DNA of the CDR3: TGTGCCAGCAGTTTTGCGACAGGGGATGTTCAGCCCCAGCATTTT. It encodes CASSFATGDVQPQHF. The chain employs TRBV28 and TRBJ1-5; TRBD1 matches 8 bases. Unmatched junction bases numbered 7, after V lost 3 bases and J lost 6 bases. The germline gives CDR1 MDHEN, CDR2 SYDVKM. The CDR3 has 15 amino acids. Complete variable domain (other parts from reference TRBV28 and TRBJ1-5): DVKVTQSSRYLVKRTGEKVFLECVQDMDHENMFWYRQDPGLGLRLIYFSYDVKMKEKGDIPEGYSVSREKKERFSLILESASTNQTSMYLCASSFATGDVQPQHFGDGTRLSIL.

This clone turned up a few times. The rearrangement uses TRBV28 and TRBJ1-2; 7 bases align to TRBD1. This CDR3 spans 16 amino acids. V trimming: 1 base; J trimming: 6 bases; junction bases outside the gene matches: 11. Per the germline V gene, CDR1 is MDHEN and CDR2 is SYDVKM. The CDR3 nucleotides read TGTGCCAGCAGTTTATCCGGGGCCCAGGGGGTGGATGGCTACACCTTC. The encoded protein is CASSLSGAQGVDGYTF.